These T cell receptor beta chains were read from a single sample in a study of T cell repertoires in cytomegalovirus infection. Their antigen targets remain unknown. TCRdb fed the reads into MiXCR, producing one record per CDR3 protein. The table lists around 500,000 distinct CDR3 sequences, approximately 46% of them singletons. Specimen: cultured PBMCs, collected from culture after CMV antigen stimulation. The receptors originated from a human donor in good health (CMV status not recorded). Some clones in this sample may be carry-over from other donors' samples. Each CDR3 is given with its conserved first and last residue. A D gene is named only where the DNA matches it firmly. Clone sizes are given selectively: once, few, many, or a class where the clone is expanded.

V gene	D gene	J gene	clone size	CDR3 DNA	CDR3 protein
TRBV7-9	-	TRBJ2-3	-	TGTGCCGCAAGCGATACGCAGTATTTT	CAASDTQYF
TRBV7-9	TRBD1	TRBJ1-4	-	TGTGCCAGCAGCGGCGAGGGGACAGCATCAGAAAAACTGTTTTTT	CASSGEGTASEKLFF
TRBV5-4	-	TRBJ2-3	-	TGTGCCAGCAGCTTGCGGAATCAAGCTAGCACAGATACGCAGTATTTT	CASSLRNQASTDTQYF
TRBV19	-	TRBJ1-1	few	TGTGCCAGTACCAGTTACAGGAACACTGAAGCTTTCTTT	CASTSYRNTEAFF
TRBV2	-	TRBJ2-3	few	TGTGCCAGCAGTGGGGCAGGGCGGAGAGATACGCAGTATTTT	CASSGAGRRDTQYF
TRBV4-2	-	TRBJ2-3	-	TGTGTCAGCAGCCAAGGAGGGGTGAGGGCAGATACGCAGTATTTT	CVSSQGGVRADTQYF
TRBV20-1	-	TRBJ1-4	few	TGCAGTGCTAGAGGGGGGGGTCGCGAAAAACTGTTTTTT	CSARGGGREKLFF
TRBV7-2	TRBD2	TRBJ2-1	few	TGTGCCAGCAGCTTGGGTTTCGGAGCGGGGGACCCCAATGAGCAGTTCTTC	CASSLGFGAGDPNEQFF
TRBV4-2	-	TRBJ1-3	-	TGTGCCAGCAGCCAAGGGGCGAAGGGGGCTGGAAACACCATATATTTT	CASSQGAKGAGNTIYF
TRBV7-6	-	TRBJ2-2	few	TGTGCCAGCAGATCCGGGATCGCGAACACCGGGGAGCTGTTTTTT	CASRSGIANTGELFF
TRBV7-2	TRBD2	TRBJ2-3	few	TGTGCCAGCAGCTACGGACTAGCGGGAGTGCGAAGGACAGATACGCAGTATTTT	CASSYGLAGVRRTDTQYF
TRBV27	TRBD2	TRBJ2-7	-	TGTGCCAGCAGTGCCAACGTAGGGAGCCTAGCGGGGACCTACGAGCAGTACTTC	CASSANVGSLAGTYEQYF
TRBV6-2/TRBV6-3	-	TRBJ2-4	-	TGTGCCAGCAGCCGGCCTGGGCTCGGAAACATTCAGTACTTC	CASSRPGLGNIQYF
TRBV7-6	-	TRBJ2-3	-	TGTGCCAGCAGCCCCAGGACAGATCCGAGGGATACGCAGTATTTT	CASSPRTDPRDTQYF
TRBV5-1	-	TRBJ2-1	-	TGCGCCAGCAGCTTTCCCCCCGAGAGTGAGCAGTTCTTC	CASSFPPESEQFF
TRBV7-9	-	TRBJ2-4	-	TGTGCCAGCAGCCAAACCGGGACATCCTTAACCGCCAAAAACATTCAGTACTTC	CASSQTGTSLTAKNIQYF
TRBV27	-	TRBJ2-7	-	TGTGCCAGCAGTAGGGACTGGGGGGAGCAGTACTTC	CASSRDWGEQYF
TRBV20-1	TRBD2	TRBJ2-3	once	TGCAGTGCGTACATAGCGGGAGCGGGGGATACGCAGTATTTT	CSAYIAGAGDTQYF
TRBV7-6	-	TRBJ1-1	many	TGTGCCAGCAGCCCGACAGGAGGGAGCGGGACTGAAGCTTTCTTT	CASSPTGGSGTEAFF
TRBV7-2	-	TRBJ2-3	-	TGTGCCAGCACACGGCCCGGGCGCACAGATACGCAGTATTTT	CASTRPGRTDTQYF
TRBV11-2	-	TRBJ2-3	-	TGTGCCAGCAGCTTAGACTGGGGGGGCTCCGGCACAGATACGCAGTATTTT	CASSLDWGGSGTDTQYF
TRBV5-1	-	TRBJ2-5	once	TGCGCCAGCAGCTTCCCCGAAGGGGAGACCCAGTACTTC	CASSFPEGETQYF
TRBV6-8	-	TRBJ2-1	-	TGTGCCAGCAGTGGGGGCCTGGCCCTACTCGGGTATGAGCAGTTCTTC	CASSGGLALLGYEQFF
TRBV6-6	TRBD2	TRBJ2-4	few	TGTGCCAGCGCTCCGGGACTAGTTAAAAACATTCAGTACTTC	CASAPGLVKNIQYF
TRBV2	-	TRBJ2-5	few	TGTGCCAGCAGGAGGGGGGCGGAGCGGAGGTACCAAGAGACCCAGTACTTC	CASRRGAERRYQETQYF
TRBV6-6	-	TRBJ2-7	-	TGTGCCAGCAGTTACCCCCCCGGGACAACCTACGAGCAGTACTTC	CASSYPPGTTYEQYF
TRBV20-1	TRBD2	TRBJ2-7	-	TGCAGTGCTCCCCTGACGAGGCCTAGCGGGACGGGAGAGCAGTACTTC	CSAPLTRPSGTGEQYF
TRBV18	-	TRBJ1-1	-	TGTGCCAGCTCACCCGAGCTGAACACTGAAGCTTTCTTT	CASSPELNTEAFF
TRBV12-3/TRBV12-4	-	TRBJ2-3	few	TGTGCCAGCAGTTTAGCCCCCCCCGGTCGTTTT	CASSLAPPGRF
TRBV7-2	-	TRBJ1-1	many	TGTGCCAGCAGCTTACGGGGGGAGAACACTGAAGCTTTCTTT	CASSLRGENTEAFF
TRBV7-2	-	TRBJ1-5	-	TGTGCCAGCAGTCACCCGGGGGGCGGTCAGCCCCAGCATTTT	CASSHPGGGQPQHF
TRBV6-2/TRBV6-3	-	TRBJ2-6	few	TGTGCCAGCAGCTCTCTCGGACGCGGCTCTGGGGCCAACGTCCTGACTTTC	CASSSLGRGSGANVLTF
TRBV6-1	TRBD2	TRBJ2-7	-	TGTGCCAGCAGCCCTCCGGGACTAGCGGGGAGCTCCTACGAGCAGTACTTC	CASSPPGLAGSSYEQYF
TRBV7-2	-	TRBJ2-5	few	TGTGCCAGCAGCTATCAAGGACAGAACCAAGAGACCCAGTACTTC	CASSYQGQNQETQYF
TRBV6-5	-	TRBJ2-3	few	TGTGCCAGCATGGGGACATGGGGGGCAGATACGCAGTATTTT	CASMGTWGADTQYF
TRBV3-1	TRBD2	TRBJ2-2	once	TGTGCCAGCAGCCAAGATATTAGGCTAGCGGGGGAAAACACCGGGGAGCTGTTTTTT	CASSQDIRLAGENTGELFF
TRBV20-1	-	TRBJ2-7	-	TGCAGTGCTAGACGGGAGCCCCGGGCCTACGAGCAGTACTTC	CSARREPRAYEQYF
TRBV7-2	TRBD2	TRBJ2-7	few	TGTGCCAGCAGCTTAGGGCGGGAGTCGCCCATGTACTTC	CASSLGRESPMYF
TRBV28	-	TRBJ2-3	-	TGTGCCAGCAGTCCATTGACGTTTGGGGTTAGGACAGATACGCAGTATTTT	CASSPLTFGVRTDTQYF
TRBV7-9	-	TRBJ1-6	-	TGTGCCAGCAGCTTAGGACGGGCCCTCCACTTT	CASSLGRALHF
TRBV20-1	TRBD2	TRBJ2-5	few	TGCAGTGCTAGAGATCCGCGGGGGGCGGGGGAGACCCAGTACTTC	CSARDPRGAGETQYF
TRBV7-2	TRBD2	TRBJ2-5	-	TGTGCCAGCACCCTTCTAGCGGGGGTCCAAGAGACCCAGTACTTC	CASTLLAGVQETQYF
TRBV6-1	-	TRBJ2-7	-	TGTGCCAGCAGTGAAGCGACAGGAGGGGACTACGAGCAGTACTTC	CASSEATGGDYEQYF
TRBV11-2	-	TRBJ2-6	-	TGTGCCAGCAGCTTAGGACTCTCTGGGGCCAACGTCCTGACTTTC	CASSLGLSGANVLTF
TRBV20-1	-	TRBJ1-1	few	TGCAGTGCTCTGAAGGGGCGCACTGAAGCTTTCTTT	CSALKGRTEAFF
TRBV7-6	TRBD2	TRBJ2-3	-	TGTGCCAGCAGTTCTAGCGGGCCCGACACAGATACGCAGTATTTT	CASSSSGPDTDTQYF
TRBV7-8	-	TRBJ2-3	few	TGTGCCAGCAGCGCAAGCGGAGGGGGCCCAGCAGATACGCAGTATTTT	CASSASGGGPADTQYF
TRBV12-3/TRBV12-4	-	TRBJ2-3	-	TGTGCCATTGGGCTCCCCAGGGATACGCAGTATTTT	CAIGLPRDTQYF
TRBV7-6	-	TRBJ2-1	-	TGTGCCAGCAGCTTAGGGGGCCCTAGAACCCGCTACAGCAGGCAGTTCTTC	CASSLGGPRTRYSRQFF
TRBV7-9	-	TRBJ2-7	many	TGTGCCAGCAGCGGGCGCCGTGGGTTGAGAGCCTACGAGCAGTACTTC	CASSGRRGLRAYEQYF
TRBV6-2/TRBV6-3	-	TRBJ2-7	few	TGTGCCAGCACCAGAAGCCCCTCCTACGAGCAGTACTTC	CASTRSPSYEQYF
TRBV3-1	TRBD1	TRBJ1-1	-	TGTGCCAGCAGCCAGGACAGGGATGGAACTGAAGCTTTCTTT	CASSQDRDGTEAFF
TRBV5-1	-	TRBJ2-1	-	TGCGCCAGCAGCTTGGAAGAGAGCTCCTACAATGAGCAGTTCTTC	CASSLEESSYNEQFF
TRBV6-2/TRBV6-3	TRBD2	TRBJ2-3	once	TGTGCCAGCACTCCGACTAGCGTTACAGATACGCAGTATTTT	CASTPTSVTDTQYF